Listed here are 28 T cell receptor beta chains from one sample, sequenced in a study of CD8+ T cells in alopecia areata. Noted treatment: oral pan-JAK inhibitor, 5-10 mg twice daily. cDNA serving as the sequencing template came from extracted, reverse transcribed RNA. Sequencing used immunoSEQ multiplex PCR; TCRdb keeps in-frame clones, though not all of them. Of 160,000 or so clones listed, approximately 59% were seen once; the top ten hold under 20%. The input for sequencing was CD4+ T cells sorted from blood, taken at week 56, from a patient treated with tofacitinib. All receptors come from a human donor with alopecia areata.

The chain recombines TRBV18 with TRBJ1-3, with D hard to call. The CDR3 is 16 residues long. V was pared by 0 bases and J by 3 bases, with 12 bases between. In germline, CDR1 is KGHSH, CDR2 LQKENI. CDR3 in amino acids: CASSPPPLTGGNTIYF. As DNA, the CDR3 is TGTGCCAGCTCACCACCGCCCTTGACTGGTGGAAACACCATATATTTT.

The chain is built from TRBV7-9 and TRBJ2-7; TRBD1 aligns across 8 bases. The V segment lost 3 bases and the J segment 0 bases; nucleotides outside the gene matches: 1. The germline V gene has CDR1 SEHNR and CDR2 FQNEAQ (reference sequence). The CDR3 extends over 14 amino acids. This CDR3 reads CASSLTGDSYEQYF. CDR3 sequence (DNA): TGTGCCAGCAGCTTGACAGGGGACTCCTACGAGCAGTACTTC.

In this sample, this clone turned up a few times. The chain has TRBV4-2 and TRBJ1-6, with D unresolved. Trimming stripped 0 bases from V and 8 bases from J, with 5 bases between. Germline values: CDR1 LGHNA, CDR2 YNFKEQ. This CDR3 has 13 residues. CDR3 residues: CASSQDWDSPLHF. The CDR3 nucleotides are TGTGCCAGCAGCCAAGATTGGGATTCACCCCTCCACTTT.

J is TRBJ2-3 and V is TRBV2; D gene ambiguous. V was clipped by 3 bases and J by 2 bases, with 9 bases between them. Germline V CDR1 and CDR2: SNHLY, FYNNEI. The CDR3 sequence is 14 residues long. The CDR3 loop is CASSDRGITDTQYF. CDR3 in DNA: TGTGCCAGCAGTGACCGTGGGATCACAGATACGCAGTATTTT. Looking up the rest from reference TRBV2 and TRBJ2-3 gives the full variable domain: EPEVTQTPSHQVTQMGQEVILRCVPISNHLYFYWYRQILGQKVEFLVSFYNNEISEKSEIFDDQFSVERPDGSNFTLKIRSTKLEDSAMYFCASSDRGITDTQYFGPGTRLTVL.

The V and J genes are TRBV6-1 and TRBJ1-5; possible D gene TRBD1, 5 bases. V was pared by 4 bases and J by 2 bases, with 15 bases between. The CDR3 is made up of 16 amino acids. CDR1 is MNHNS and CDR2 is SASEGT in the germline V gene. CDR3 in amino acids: CASSGTGLWGNQPQHF. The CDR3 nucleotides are TGTGCCAGCAGTGGGACGGGGCTTTGGGGCAATCAGCCCCAGCATTTT.

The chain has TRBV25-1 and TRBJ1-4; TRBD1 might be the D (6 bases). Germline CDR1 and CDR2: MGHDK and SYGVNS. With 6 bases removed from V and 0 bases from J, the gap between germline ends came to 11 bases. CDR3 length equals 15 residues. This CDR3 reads CASRSRQATNEKLFF. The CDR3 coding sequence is TGTGCCAGCAGATCTCGACAGGCAACTAATGAAAAACTGTTTTTT.

The CDR3 DNA sequence: TGTGCCAGCTCGGGGACAGGGACTTATGGCTACACCTTC. It specifies CASSGTGTYGYTF. The rearrangement links TRBV7-8 to TRBJ1-2, with 9 bases identical to TRBD1. Losses at the gene ends were 8 bases for V and 5 bases for J; bases not matched to a gene: 6. Looked up from germline, CDR1 is SGHVS and CDR2 is FQNEAQ. This CDR3 has 13 amino acids.

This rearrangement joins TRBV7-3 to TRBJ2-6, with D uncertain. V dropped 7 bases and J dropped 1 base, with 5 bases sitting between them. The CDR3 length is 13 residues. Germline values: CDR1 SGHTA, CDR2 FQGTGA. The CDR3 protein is CASTLSGANVLTF. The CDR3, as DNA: TGTGCCAGCACCTTGTCTGGGGCCAACGTCCTGACTTTC.

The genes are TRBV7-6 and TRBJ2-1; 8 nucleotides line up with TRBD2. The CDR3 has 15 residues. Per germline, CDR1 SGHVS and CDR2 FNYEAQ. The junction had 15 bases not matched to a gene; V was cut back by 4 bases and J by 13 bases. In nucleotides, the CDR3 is TGTGCCAGCAGCTCTATCCTCCCATTCGGGGGGGAACAGTTCTTC. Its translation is CASSSILPFGGEQFF.

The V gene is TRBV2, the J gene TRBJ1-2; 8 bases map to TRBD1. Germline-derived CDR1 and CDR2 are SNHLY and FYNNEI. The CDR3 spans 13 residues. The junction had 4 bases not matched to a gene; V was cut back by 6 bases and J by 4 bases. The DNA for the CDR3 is TGTGCCAGCAGCGGGACAGGAGGCTATGGCTACACCTTC. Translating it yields CASSGTGGYGYTF.

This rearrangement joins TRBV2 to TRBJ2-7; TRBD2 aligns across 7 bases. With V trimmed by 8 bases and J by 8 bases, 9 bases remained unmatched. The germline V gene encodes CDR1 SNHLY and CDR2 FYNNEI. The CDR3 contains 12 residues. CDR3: CASQRDSQKQYF. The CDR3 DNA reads TGTGCCAGCCAGCGGGACTCGCAGAAGCAGTACTTC.

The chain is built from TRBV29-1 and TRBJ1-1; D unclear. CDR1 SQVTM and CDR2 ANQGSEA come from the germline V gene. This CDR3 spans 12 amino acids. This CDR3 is CGSRMVGTEAFF. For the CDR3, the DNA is TGCGGAAGTCGTATGGTGGGCACTGAAGCTTTCTTT.

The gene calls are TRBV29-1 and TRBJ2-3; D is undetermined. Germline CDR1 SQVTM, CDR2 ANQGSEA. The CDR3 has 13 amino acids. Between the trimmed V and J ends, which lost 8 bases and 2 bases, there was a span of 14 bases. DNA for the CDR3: TGCAGCCTCGAGGTGGGCTTCACAGATACGCAGTATTTT. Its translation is CSLEVGFTDTQYF.

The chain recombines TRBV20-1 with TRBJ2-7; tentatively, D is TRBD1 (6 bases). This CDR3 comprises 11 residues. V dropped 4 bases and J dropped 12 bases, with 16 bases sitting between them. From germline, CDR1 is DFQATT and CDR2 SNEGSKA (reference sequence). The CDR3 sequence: CSAMSNRAPYF. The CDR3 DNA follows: TGCAGTGCTATGTCAAACAGGGCACCGTACTTC.

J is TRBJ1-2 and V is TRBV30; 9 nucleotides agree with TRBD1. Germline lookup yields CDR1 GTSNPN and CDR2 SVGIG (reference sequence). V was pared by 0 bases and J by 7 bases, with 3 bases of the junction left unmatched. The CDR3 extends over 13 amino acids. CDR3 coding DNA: TGTGCCTGGAGTGTACAGGGGGCAAGTGGCTACACCTTC. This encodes CAWSVQGASGYTF.

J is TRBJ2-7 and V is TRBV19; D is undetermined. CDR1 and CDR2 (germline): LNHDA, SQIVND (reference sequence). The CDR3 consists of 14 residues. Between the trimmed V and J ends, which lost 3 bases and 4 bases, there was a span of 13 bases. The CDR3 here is CASSIPGRGYEQYF. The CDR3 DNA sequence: TGTGCCAGTAGTATTCCAGGACGAGGATACGAGCAGTACTTC.

The CDR3 protein is CAWSVRGGYEQYF. CDR3 DNA sequence: TGTGCCTGGAGTGTACGAGGGGGTTACGAGCAGTACTTC. V is TRBV30 and J is TRBJ2-7; weak D call: TRBD1 (6 bases). Germline V CDR1 and CDR2: GTSNPN, SVGIG (reference sequence). CDR3 size: 13 residues. Trimming took off 0 bases at V and 4 bases at J, with 10 bases between the two ends.

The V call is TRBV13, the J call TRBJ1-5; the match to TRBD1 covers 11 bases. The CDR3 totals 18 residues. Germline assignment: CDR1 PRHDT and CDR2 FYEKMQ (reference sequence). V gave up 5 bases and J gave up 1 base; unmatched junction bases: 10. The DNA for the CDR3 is TGTGCCAGCAGCACGGGACAGGGGGGTTTGGGAAGCAATCAGCCCCAGCATTTT. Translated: CASSTGQGGLGSNQPQHF.

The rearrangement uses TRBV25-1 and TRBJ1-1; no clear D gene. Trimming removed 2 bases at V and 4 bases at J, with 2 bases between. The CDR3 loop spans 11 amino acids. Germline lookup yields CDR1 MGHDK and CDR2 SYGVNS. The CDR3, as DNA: TGTGCCAGCAGTGAAGGCACTGAAGCTTTCTTT. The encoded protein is CASSEGTEAFF. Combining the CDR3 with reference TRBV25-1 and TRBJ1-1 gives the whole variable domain EADIYQTPRYLVIGTGKKITLECSQTMGHDKMYWYQQDPGMELHLIHYSYGVNSTEKGDLSSESTVSRIRTEHFPLTLESARPSHTSQYLCASSEGTEAFFGQGTRLTVV.

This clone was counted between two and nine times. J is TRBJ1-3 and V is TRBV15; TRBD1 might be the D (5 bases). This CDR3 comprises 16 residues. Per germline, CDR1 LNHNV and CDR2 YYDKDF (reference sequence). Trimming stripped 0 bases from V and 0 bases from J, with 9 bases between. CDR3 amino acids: CATSRDEGLSGNTIYF. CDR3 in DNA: TGTGCCACCAGCAGAGATGAGGGGCTCTCTGGAAACACCATATATTTT.

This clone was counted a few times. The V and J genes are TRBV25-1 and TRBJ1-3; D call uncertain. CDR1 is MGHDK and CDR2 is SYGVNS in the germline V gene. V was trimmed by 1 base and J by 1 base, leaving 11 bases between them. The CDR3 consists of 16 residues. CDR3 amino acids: CASSESFPGSGNTIYF. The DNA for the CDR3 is TGTGCCAGCAGTGAATCGTTCCCCGGGTCTGGAAACACCATATATTTT.

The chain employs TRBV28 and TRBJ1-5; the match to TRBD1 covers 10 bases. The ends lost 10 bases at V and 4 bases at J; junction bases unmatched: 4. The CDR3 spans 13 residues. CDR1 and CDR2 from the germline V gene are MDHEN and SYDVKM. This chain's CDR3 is CATLGQGNQPQHF. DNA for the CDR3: TGTGCCACGTTGGGACAGGGGAATCAGCCCCAGCATTTT.

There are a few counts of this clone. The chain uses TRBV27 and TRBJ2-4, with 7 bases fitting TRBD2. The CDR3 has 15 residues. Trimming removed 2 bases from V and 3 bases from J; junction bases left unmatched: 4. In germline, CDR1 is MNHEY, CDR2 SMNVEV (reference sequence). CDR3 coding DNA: TGTGCCAGCAGTTTAACCCCTAGCGGCAAAAACATTCAGTACTTC. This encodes CASSLTPSGKNIQYF.

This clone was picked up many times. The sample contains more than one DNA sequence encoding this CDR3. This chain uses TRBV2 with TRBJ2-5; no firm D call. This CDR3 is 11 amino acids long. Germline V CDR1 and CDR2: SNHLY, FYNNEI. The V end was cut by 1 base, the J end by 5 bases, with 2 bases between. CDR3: CASSEVETQYF. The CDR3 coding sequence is TGTGCCAGCAGTGAAGTTGAGACCCAGTACTTC.

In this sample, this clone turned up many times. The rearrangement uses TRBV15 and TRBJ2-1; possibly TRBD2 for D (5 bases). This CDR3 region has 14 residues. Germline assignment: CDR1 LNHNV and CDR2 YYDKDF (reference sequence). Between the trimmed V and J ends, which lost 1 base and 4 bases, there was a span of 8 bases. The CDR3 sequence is CATSRGRGYNEQFF. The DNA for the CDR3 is TGTGCCACCAGCAGAGGACGAGGGTACAATGAGCAGTTCTTC.

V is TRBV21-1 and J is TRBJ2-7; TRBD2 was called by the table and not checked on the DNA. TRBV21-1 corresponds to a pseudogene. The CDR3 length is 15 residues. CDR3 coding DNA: TGTGCCAGCAGCCAGAAGCGGGGGGACTCCTACGAGCAGTACTTC. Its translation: CASSQKRGDSYEQYF.

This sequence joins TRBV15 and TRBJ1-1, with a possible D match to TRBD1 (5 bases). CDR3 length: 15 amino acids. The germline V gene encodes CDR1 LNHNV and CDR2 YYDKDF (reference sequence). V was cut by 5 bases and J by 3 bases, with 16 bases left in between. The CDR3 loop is CATSPRHGGDTEAFF. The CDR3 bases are TGTGCCACCAGCCCCCGGCATGGAGGGGACACTGAAGCTTTCTTT.

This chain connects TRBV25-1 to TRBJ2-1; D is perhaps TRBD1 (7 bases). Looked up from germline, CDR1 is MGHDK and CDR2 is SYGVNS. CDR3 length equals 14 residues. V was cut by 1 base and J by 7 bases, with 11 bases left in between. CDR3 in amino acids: CASSESQGRNEQFF. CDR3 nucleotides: TGTGCCAGCAGTGAATCACAGGGGAGGAATGAGCAGTTCTTC.